This TCR beta chain emerged from a study of T cell responses to AZD1222 COVID-19 vaccine. Sequenced by immunoSEQ multiplex PCR; TCRdb stores in-frame clones only, minus some. This repertoire shows approximately 150,000 clones, roughly nine tenths found once; its top ten account for around 1.7%. J gave up 9 bases and V 3 bases, and 7 bases lay outside the gene matches. The length of the CDR3 is 15 residues. In germline, CDR1 is MDHEN, CDR2 SYDVKM. This clonotype originated in an adult who received the AZD1222 COVID-19 vaccine. The chain is built from TRBV28 and TRBJ2-1; 11 bases align to TRBD2. The sequencing used peripheral blood, collected 28 days after the second AZD1222 dose. The CDR3 protein is CASSFSTSGTFEQFF. CDR3 coding DNA: TGTGCCAGCAGTTTTTCGACTAGCGGGACCTTTGAGCAGTTCTTC.